The present T cell receptor (beta chain) was sequenced within a study of T cells in localized non-small cell lung cancer. J lost 4 bases, V lost 2 bases, and 7 bases had no gene match. The germline V gene has CDR1 SGHAT and CDR2 FQNNGV. The CDR3 has 16 residues. Using immunoSEQ multiplex PCR, the repertoire was profiled, and TCRdb retains in-frame clones only, with some absent. The table shows some 52,000 clones, with roughly 85% occurring only once. This clone has only one observation. The sequencing used peripheral blood, collected before any cancer treatment. V is TRBV11-2 and J is TRBJ2-1; 8 bases fit TRBD2. The TCR was taken from a male donor older than 55 with stage III squamous cell lung carcinoma. CDR3 loop: CASSLRRGGYYNEQFF. The CDR3 DNA sequence: TGTGCCAGCAGCTTACGACGCGGGGGGTATTACAATGAGCAGTTCTTC.